One T cell receptor (beta chain) is described in this entry. This sample was taken from a study of T cells in Graves' hyperthyroidism and ophthalmopathy. Whole-study context: Staff took peripheral blood when the initial diagnosis was made, before any treatment began.

Trimming took 3 bases from V and 0 from J; bases not matched to a gene: 0. The CDR3 extends over 15 amino acids. Germline assignment: CDR1 LNHNV and CDR2 YYDKDF (reference sequence). TCR beta CDR3 region amplification was performed from RNA transcripts. The HTBI primer set served for first-round RT-PCR of the TCR CDR3. TCRdb re-derived calls from the multiplex PCR reads in MiXCR, one entry per CDR3 protein. This repertoire shows some 300,000 distinct CDR3 sequences, 10% to 15% found once; its top ten account for roughly 8.5%. The TCR comes from a woman in her twenties or thirties with Graves' hyperthyroidism that later progressed to Graves' ophthalmopathy. J is TRBJ2-3 and V is TRBV15; TRBD2 aligns across 10 bases. The sequenced sample consisted of blood. In DNA form, the CDR3 reads TGTGCCACCAGCAGGACTAGCGGGAGCACAGATACGCAGTATTTT. Protein: CATSRTSGSTDTQYF.